The 18 T cell receptor beta chains below all came from one sample that was sequenced in a study of cytomegalovirus exposure and HLA in healthy donors (dated by TCRdb to the late 2010s). The library was produced with the immunoSEQ multiplex PCR assay. For the multiplex PCR, a mixture combining 60 forward primers for TCR Vbeta segments and 13 reverse primers for TCR Jbeta segments was used. TCRdb mirrors the immuneACCESS table, restricted to in-frame sequences. Some clones are absent from its copies; in checked studies, under half trace to an unresolved V gene, and the reason for the others is unknown. A total of 120,000 to 150,000 clones appear in this sample, approximately 77% of them only once. The ten largest account for 4.5% to 6% of the sample. Input material: PBMCs. The receptor set was obtained from a woman aged 45-59 years in good health and CMV-seronegative.

The DNA of the CDR3 is TGTGCCATCAGCCCCTCTCTAAGGAGCTATGGCTACACCTTC. This gives the protein CAISPSLRSYGYTF. This chain joins TRBV10-3 and TRBJ1-2; D gene unclear. The CDR3 loop spans 14 amino acids. Germline V gives CDR1 ENHRY, CDR2 SYGVKD. V lost 6 bases and J lost 4, with 15 bases in between.

The rearrangement links TRBV5-1 to TRBJ2-6; D is perhaps TRBD2 (5 bases). CDR1 and CDR2 (germline): SGHRS, YFSETQ. The CDR3 runs 20 residues. The germline V and J ends were trimmed by 4 bases and 2 bases, with 25 bases remaining between them. CDR3 sequence: CASSLLLTLGERPGANVLTF. In nucleotides, the CDR3 is TGCGCCAGCAGCCTCCTCTTGACACTCGGGGAAAGGCCTGGGGCCAACGTCCTGACTTTC.

The chain is built from TRBV11-3 and TRBJ1-1; D remains ambiguous. The CDR3 runs 13 residues. The germline V and J ends were trimmed by 3 bases and 6 bases, with 11 bases remaining between them. The germline CDR1 and CDR2 sequences are SGHNT and YENEEA. In DNA form, the CDR3 reads TGTGCCAGCAGCTTTACGGGAATCTCTGAAGCTTTCTTT. As protein: CASSFTGISEAFF.

The chain links TRBV6-6 to TRBJ2-1; TRBD2 aligns across 12 bases. This CDR3 contains 16 residues. Germline-derived CDR1 and CDR2 are MNHNY and SVGAGI (reference sequence). After removal of 4 bases from V and 2 bases from J, the junction contained 3 bases not matched to a gene. The chain's CDR3 is CASSSRTSGTYNEQFF. CDR3 in DNA: TGTGCCAGCAGTTCCCGGACTAGCGGGACCTACAATGAGCAGTTCTTC.

The V call is TRBV7-8, the J call TRBJ1-5, with 10 positions matching TRBD1. CDR1 is SGHVS, CDR2 FQNEAQ, per germline. J lost 0 bases, V lost 1 base, and 15 bases had no gene match. CDR3 length: 21 residues. In DNA, the CDR3 is TGTGCCAGCAGCTTAGGGCGTTATCTGGGACAGGGGCCTGATAGCAATCAGCCCCAGCATTTT. Its translation: CASSLGRYLGQGPDSNQPQHF. The whole variable domain, filled in from reference TRBV7-8 and TRBJ1-5, reads GAGVSQSPRYKVAKRGQDVALRCDPISGHVSLFWYQQALGQGPEFLTYFQNEAQLDKSGLPSDRFFAERPEGSVSTLKIQRTQQEDSAVYLCASSLGRYLGQGPDSNQPQHFGDGTRLSIL.

V usage is TRBV6-1 and J usage is TRBJ1-5; no reliable D call. Germline values: CDR1 MNHNS, CDR2 SASEGT. This CDR3 is built from 12 residues. Trimming pared 11 bases from V and 5 bases from J, leaving 13 bases between. This chain's CDR3 is CASEDGDQPQHF. In DNA form, the CDR3 reads TGTGCCTCCGAGGATGGAGATCAGCCCCAGCATTTT.

This chain uses TRBV11-3 with TRBJ2-1; TRBD2 agrees at 8 bases. The CDR3 totals 15 residues. Germline V gene data show CDR1 as SGHNT and CDR2 as YENEEA. After removal of 0 bases from V and 3 bases from J, the junction contained 1 base not matched to a gene. CDR3 sequence: CASSLDGGDYNEQFF. CDR3 coding DNA: TGTGCCAGCAGCTTAGACGGGGGGGACTACAATGAGCAGTTCTTC.

The chain couples TRBV4-3 to TRBJ2-7; D gene unclear. Germline V gene sequence: CDR1 LGHNA, CDR2 YSLEER. CDR3 length: 15 residues. Trimming left V 0 bases short and J 2 bases short, with 11 bases between. CDR3 in DNA: TGCGCCAGCAGCCAAGACCGGTACGGAGCCTACGAGCAGTACTTC. This sequence encodes CASSQDRYGAYEQYF.

The rearrangement links TRBV30 to TRBJ2-1, with D maybe TRBD1 (5 bases). The CDR3 spans 13 residues. Germline values: CDR1 GTSNPN, CDR2 SVGIG (reference sequence). The DNA of the CDR3 is TGTGCTTACACGGACACAGTCTACAATGAGCAGTTCTTC. Its translation is CAYTDTVYNEQFF.

This clone was counted between two and nine times. V usage is TRBV6-1 and J usage is TRBJ2-7; D is unclear. The CDR3 runs 14 residues. From germline, CDR1 is MNHNS and CDR2 SASEGT. The V end lost 5 bases, the J end lost 3 bases, and 14 bases lay between the germline ends. The CDR3 nucleotides are TGTGCCAGCAGTCCCCAGGCAGTGGGCTACGAGCAGTACTTC. Amino acids: CASSPQAVGYEQYF.

The chain combines TRBV4-1 with TRBJ1-2; TRBD1 matches at 12 bases. V lost 1 base, J lost 6 bases, and 3 bases stayed unmatched. The CDR3 covers 15 residues. CDR1 MGHRA and CDR2 YSYEKL come from the germline V gene. The CDR3 here is CASSQGDRGRDGYTF. The CDR3 DNA is TGCGCCAGCAGCCAAGGGGACAGGGGGCGTGATGGCTACACCTTC.

This rearrangement joins TRBV5-5 to TRBJ1-1, with unresolved D. V shed 4 bases and J shed 5 bases, with 18 bases lying between them. The CDR3 length is 15 residues. The germline V gene has CDR1 SGHKS and CDR2 YYEKEE (reference sequence). Here the CDR3 reads CASSLAGSERTEAFF. The CDR3 DNA follows: TGTGCCAGCAGCCTGGCTGGCAGTGAAAGAACTGAAGCTTTCTTT. Drawing the rest from reference TRBV5-5 and TRBJ1-1, the complete variable domain is DAGVTQSPTHLIKTRGQQVTLRCSPISGHKSVSWYQQVLGQGPQFIFQYYEKEERGRGNFPDRFSARQFPNYSSELNVNALLLGDSALYLCASSLAGSERTEAFFGQGTRLTVV.

The chain carries TRBV11-2 and TRBJ2-7, with 11 bases aligning to TRBD1. Trimming took 11 bases from V and 7 from J; bases not matched to a gene: 10. Germline CDR1 SGHAT, CDR2 FQNNGV. CDR3 length: 13 amino acids. The CDR3 DNA sequence: TGTGCCTGGGGACAGGGGGGGGCAGGGGAGCAGTACTTC. This codes for CAWGQGGAGEQYF.

V usage is TRBV11-1 and J usage is TRBJ2-4, with 8 positions matching TRBD1. The ends lost 5 bases at V and 1 base at J; junction bases unmatched: 10. Per the germline V gene, CDR1 is SGHAT and CDR2 is FQDESV (reference sequence). The CDR3 consists of 17 residues. CDR3 DNA: TGTGCCAGCAGCCAGACTTTGGGACAGGCCGCCAAAAACATTCAGTACTTC. It specifies CASSQTLGQAAKNIQYF. Together with reference TRBV11-1 and TRBJ2-4, the CDR3 gives the full variable domain: EAEVAQSPRYKITEKSQAVAFWCDPISGHATLYWYRQILGQGPELLVQFQDESVVDDSQLPKDRFSAERLKGVDSTLKIQPAELGDSAMYLCASSQTLGQAAKNIQYFGAGTRLSVL.

This clone was counted only a few times. The chain recombines TRBV29-1 with TRBJ1-2; 9 bases map to TRBD1. V shed 5 bases, J shed 6 bases, and the junction held 7 bases outside the gene matches. CDR3 length equals 13 residues. The germline gives CDR1 SQVTM, CDR2 ANQGSEA. CDR3 sequence: CSVWDRVKNGYTF. The CDR3 DNA sequence: TGCAGCGTTTGGGACAGGGTAAAGAATGGCTACACCTTC.

This sequence joins TRBV2 and TRBJ1-6, with D hard to call. Germline CDR1 is SNHLY and CDR2 is FYNNEI. CDR3 size: 16 residues. V shed 7 bases and J shed 0 bases, with 13 bases lying between them. DNA for the CDR3: TGTGCCAGCACCACACTGACAAGCTCCTATAATTCACCCCTCCACTTT. Its protein is CASTTLTSSYNSPLHF.

The chain couples TRBV7-6 to TRBJ2-3; TRBD2 agrees at 7 bases. This CDR3 has 16 amino acids. Germline-derived CDR1 and CDR2 are SGHVS and FNYEAQ. V dropped 1 base and J dropped 2; count of bases not matched to a gene: 6. CDR3 residues: CASSLDAGEATDTQYF. The CDR3 DNA reads TGTGCCAGCAGCTTAGACGCGGGGGAGGCCACAGATACGCAGTATTTT.

This clone was seen a few times. The rearrangement uses TRBV6-5 and TRBJ2-1, with D maybe TRBD2 (7 bases). V lost 5 bases, J lost 15 bases, and 20 bases lay in between. The length of the CDR3 is 13 residues. The germline V gene encodes CDR1 MNHEY and CDR2 SVGAGI. The CDR3 DNA sequence: TGTGCCAGCAGTGATAGGGGGGGTCGGTCGTTGTTCTTC. Its protein is CASSDRGGRSLFF.